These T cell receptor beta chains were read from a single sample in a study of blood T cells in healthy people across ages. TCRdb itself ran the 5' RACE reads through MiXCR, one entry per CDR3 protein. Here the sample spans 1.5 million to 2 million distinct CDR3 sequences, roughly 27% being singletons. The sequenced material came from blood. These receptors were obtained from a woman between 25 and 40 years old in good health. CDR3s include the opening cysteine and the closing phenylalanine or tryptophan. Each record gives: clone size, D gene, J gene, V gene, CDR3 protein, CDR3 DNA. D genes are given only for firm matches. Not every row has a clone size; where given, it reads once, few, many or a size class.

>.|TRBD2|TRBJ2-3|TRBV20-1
CSAPALAGVPSTDTQYF
TGCAGTGCCCCGGCCCTAGCGGGAGTCCCTAGCACAGATACGCAGTATTTT
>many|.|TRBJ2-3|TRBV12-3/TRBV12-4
CASSSPPGDTQYF
TGTGCCAGCAGTTCCCCCCCGGGGGATACGCAGTATTTT
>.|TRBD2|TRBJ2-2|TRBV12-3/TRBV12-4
CASSSGLVGGAGELFF
TGTGCCAGCAGTTCAGGACTAGTTGGGGGGGCCGGGGAGCTGTTTTTT
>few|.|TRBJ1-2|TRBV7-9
CASNFLTANYGYTF
TGTGCCAGCAACTTCTTGACAGCGAACTATGGCTACACCTTC
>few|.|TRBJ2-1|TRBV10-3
CAISERREQFF
TGTGCCATCAGTGAGAGGCGGGAGCAGTTCTTC
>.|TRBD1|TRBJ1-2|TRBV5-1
CASSYRGEGHTF
TGCGCCAGCAGCTACAGGGGAGAGGGCCACACCTTC
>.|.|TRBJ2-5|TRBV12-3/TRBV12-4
CASSRARVQETQYF
TGTGCCAGCAGTAGAGCGAGAGTCCAAGAGACCCAGTACTTC
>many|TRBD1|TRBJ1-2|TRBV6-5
CASSYTGEGGYTF
TGTGCCAGCAGTTACACAGGGGAGGGTGGCTACACCTTC
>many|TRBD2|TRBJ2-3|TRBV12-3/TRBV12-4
CASRRAGITDTQYF
TGTGCCAGCAGACGAGCGGGGATAACAGATACGCAGTATTTT
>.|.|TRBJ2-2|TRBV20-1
CSAPVAGTTTGELFF
TGCAGTGCTCCGGTGGCGGGAACAACCACCGGGGAGCTGTTTTTT
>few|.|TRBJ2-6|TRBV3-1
CASSRRQGDGANVLTF
TGTGCCAGCAGCCGTCGGCAAGGCGACGGGGCCAACGTCCTGACTTTC
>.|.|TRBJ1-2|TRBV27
CASSLAGLDGNGGGYGYTF
TGTGCCAGCAGTTTAGCGGGTCTGGACGGTAATGGAGGAGGATATGGCTACACCTTC
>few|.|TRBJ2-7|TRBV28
CASRGGIGYEQYF
TGTGCCAGCAGGGGTGGCATTGGGTACGAGCAGTACTTC
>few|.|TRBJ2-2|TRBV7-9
CASSLRSNTGELFF
TGTGCCAGCAGCTTAAGGTCGAACACCGGGGAGCTGTTTTTT
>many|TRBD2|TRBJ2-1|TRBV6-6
CASSYRTSGTYNEQFF
TGTGCCAGCAGTTACCGCACTAGCGGGACCTACAATGAGCAGTTCTTC
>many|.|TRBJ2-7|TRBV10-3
CAISEAYEQYF
TGTGCCATCAGTGAGGCCTACGAGCAGTACTTC
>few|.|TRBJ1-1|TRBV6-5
CASNDPLANTEAFF
TGTGCCAGCAATGATCCTCTGGCGAACACTGAAGCTTTCTTT
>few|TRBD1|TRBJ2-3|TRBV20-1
CSAMDRRRTDTQYF
TGCAGTGCAATGGACAGGAGGCGGACAGATACGCAGTATTTT
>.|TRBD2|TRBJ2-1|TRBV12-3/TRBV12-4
CASSETSAYHNEQFF
TGTGCCAGCAGTGAAACTAGCGCATACCACAATGAGCAGTTCTTC
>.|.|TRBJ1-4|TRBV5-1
CASSSPGATNEKLFF
TGCGCCAGCAGCTCTCCCGGAGCAACTAATGAAAAACTGTTTTTT
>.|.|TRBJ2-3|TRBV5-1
CASSLSGDRDTQYF
TGCGCCAGCAGCTTGAGTGGCGATAGGGATACGCAGTATTTT
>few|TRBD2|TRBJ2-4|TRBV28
CAIRGGVKNIQYF
TGTGCCATCCGGGGGGGCGTCAAAAACATTCAGTACTTC
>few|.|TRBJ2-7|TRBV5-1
CASSPGDFRGAYEQYF
TGCGCCAGCAGCCCTGGGGACTTCAGGGGTGCCTACGAGCAGTACTTC
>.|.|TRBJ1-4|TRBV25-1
CASSESTGGTEKLFF
TGTGCCAGCAGTGAGAGTACAGGAGGGACTGAAAAACTGTTTTTT
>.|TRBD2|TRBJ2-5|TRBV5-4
CANSLASGSETQYF
TGTGCCAACAGCTTGGCTAGCGGGAGCGAGACCCAGTACTTC
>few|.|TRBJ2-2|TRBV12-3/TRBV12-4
CASSSWTEDTGELFF
TGTGCCAGCAGCTCATGGACGGAGGACACCGGGGAGCTGTTTTTT
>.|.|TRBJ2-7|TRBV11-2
CASIYYEQYF
TGTGCCAGCATCTACTACGAGCAGTACTTC
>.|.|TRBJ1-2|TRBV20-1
CSASPGGVCYTF
TGCAGTGCTAGCCCCGGGGGTGTTTGCTACACCTTC
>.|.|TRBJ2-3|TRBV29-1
CSVRRRASTDTQYF
TGCAGCGTTCGAAGGCGAGCGAGCACAGATACGCAGTATTTT
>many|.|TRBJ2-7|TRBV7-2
CASSLAGSAYEQYF
TGTGCCAGCAGCTTAGCGGGGTCAGCCTACGAGCAGTACTTC
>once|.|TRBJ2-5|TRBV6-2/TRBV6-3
CASSAEVGRYGQYF
TGTGCCAGCAGCGCTGAAGTAGGGCGCTACGGGCAGTACTTC
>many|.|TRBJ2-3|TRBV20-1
CSAPRSRFTDTQYF
TGCAGTGCTCCCCGGAGTAGATTCACAGATACGCAGTATTTT
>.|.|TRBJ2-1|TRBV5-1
CASSYGGRENEQFF
TGCGCCAGCAGCTATGGGGGGCGCGAAAATGAGCAGTTCTTC
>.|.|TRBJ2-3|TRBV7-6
CASSLSPTTDTQYF
TGTGCCAGCAGCTTATCGCCCACCACAGATACGCAGTATTTT
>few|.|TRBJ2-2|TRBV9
CASTESLGANTGELFF
TGTGCCAGCACAGAATCCCTAGGGGCGAACACCGGGGAGCTGTTTTTT
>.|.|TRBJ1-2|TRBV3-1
CASSQHSANYGYTF
TGTGCCAGCAGCCAGCATTCTGCTAACTATGGCTACACCTTC
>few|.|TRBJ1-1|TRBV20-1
CSARPGASGNTEAFF
TGCAGTGCAAGACCAGGGGCTAGTGGAAACACTGAAGCTTTCTTT
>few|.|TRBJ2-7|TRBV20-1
CSGALSGRLEQYF
TGCAGTGGTGCCCTGTCGGGGCGTCTCGAGCAGTACTTC
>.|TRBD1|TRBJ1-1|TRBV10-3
CAISADREAFF
TGTGCCATCAGTGCGGACAGGGAAGCTTTCTTT
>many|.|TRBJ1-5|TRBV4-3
CASSQRLENQPQHF
TGCGCCAGCAGCCAAAGGCTCGAAAATCAGCCCCAGCATTTT
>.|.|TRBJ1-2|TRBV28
CASDTPPTGMGGYTF
TGTGCCAGCGATACTCCCCCCACAGGGATGGGTGGCTACACCTTC
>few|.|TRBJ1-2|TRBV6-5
CASSRGGQIGGYTF
TGTGCCAGCAGTCGCGGGGGGCAGATAGGAGGCTACACCTTC
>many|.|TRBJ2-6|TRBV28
CASRISSGANVLTF
TGTGCCAGCAGAATAAGCTCTGGGGCCAACGTCCTGACTTTC
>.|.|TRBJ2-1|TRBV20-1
CSARASWRGNNEQFF
TGCAGTGCTAGAGCTAGTTGGAGGGGAAACAATGAGCAGTTCTTC
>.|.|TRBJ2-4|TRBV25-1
CASSEWVYNEQYF
TGTGCCAGCAGTGAATGGGTTTACAATGAGCAGTACTTC
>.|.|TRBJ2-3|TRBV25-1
CASTPVAVTDTQYF
TGTGCCAGCACCCCCGTCGCGGTCACAGATACGCAGTATTTT
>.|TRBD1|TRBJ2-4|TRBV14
CASSKEGTGRAKNIQYF
TGTGCCAGCAGCAAAGAGGGGACAGGGAGGGCCAAAAACATTCAGTACTTC
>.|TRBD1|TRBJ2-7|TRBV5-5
CASSWGTGGYEQYF
TGTGCCAGCAGCTGGGGAACAGGGGGATACGAGCAGTACTTC
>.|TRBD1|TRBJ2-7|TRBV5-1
CASSLSPGQGSYEQYF
TGCGCCAGCAGCTTATCACCGGGACAGGGCTCCTACGAGCAGTACTTC
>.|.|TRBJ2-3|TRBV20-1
CSARRVRAGTDTQYF
TGCAGTGCTAGACGAGTGCGGGCCGGCACAGATACGCAGTATTTT